The 14 T cell receptor beta chains presented below share a single source sample, sequenced in a study of blood T cell repertoires in COVID-19. Profiling relied on immunoSEQ multiplex PCR, and the TCRdb table lists in-frame clones only, not all of them. Seen here are roughly 100,000 clones, around 87% observed once, and the top ten hold less than 20%. Material: peripheral blood. These receptors were collected from a human donor in a cohort sampled during active COVID-19.

This clone was detected once. The rearrangement links TRBV7-2 to TRBJ1-2, with TRBD1 matching 12 bases. Looked up from germline, CDR1 is SGHTA and CDR2 is FQGNSA. Trimming removed 3 bases from V and 8 bases from J; junction bases left unmatched: 4. This CDR3 spans 14 amino acids. CDR3 nucleotide sequence: TGTGCCAGCAGCTTCGGGACAGGGGGCGCAGGCTACACCTTC. This translates into CASSFGTGGAGYTF.

The rearrangement uses TRBV18 and TRBJ1-5; 8 nucleotides match TRBD1. V lost 5 bases to trimming and J lost 5 bases; unmatched junction nucleotides: 14. This CDR3 has 17 residues. Germline V gene lookup returns CDR1 KGHSH and CDR2 LQKENI. The CDR3 region has the DNA TGTGCCAGCTCAAGGCCCAGGACAGGGAATAATTATCAGCCCCAGCATTTT. The encoded protein is CASSRPRTGNNYQPQHF.

The chain has TRBV19 and TRBJ1-5, with a weak D call TRBD1 (6 bases). Per germline, CDR1 LNHDA and CDR2 SQIVND (reference sequence). V was cut by 7 bases and J by 2 bases, with 12 bases left in between. The CDR3 has 14 residues. As DNA, the CDR3 is TGTGCCAGTACTCAGGGGATGGGCAATCAGCCCCAGCATTTT. Encoded protein: CASTQGMGNQPQHF.

The chain joins TRBV29-1 to TRBJ2-4; 10 positions agree with TRBD1. CDR3 length equals 16 residues. The germline gives CDR1 SQVTM, CDR2 ANQGSEA. The J segment lost 4 bases and the V segment lost 0 bases, leaving 6 bases of the junction unmatched. CDR3 region: CSVEDPGDRGKNIQYF. For the CDR3, the DNA is TGCAGCGTTGAAGATCCGGGGGACAGGGGTAAAAACATTCAGTACTTC.

This rearrangement joins TRBV19 to TRBJ1-1; a possible D gene is TRBD1 (6 bases). There are 17 residues in the CDR3. The germline V gene encodes CDR1 LNHDA and CDR2 SQIVND (reference sequence). V lost 4 bases, J lost 3 bases, and 21 bases lay in between. The CDR3 sequence is CASSKPRGGEWDTEAFF. CDR3 sequence (DNA): TGTGCCAGTAGTAAACCCCGAGGGGGGGAGTGGGACACTGAAGCTTTCTTT.

The J gene is TRBJ1-1, the V gene TRBV5-1, with TRBD1 matching over 10 bases. The V gene end was trimmed by 4 bases and the J gene end by 3 bases; junction bases not matched to a gene: 15. The CDR3 has 18 residues. Germline V lookup: CDR1 SGHRS, CDR2 YFSETQ. In nucleotides, the CDR3 is TGCGCCAGCAGCCGTCCGGGACAGGGGAGGCCATGGGACACTGAAGCTTTCTTT. As protein: CASSRPGQGRPWDTEAFF.

The J gene is TRBJ2-1, the V gene TRBV24-1, with 7 bases fitting TRBD1. Germline V gene sequence: CDR1 KGHDR, CDR2 SFDVKD. After removal of 3 bases from V and 5 bases from J, the junction contained 6 bases not matched to a gene. This CDR3 region has 15 residues. The CDR3 is CATSDPGTDHNEQFF. The CDR3 bases are TGTGCCACCAGTGATCCCGGGACAGACCACAATGAGCAGTTCTTC.

V gene TRBV6-2 or TRBV6-3 combines with J gene TRBJ1-1, with 9 bases matching TRBD1. The CDR3 length is 16 residues. Germline CDR1 MNHEY, CDR2 SVGEGT. V lost 4 bases, J lost 4 bases, and 10 bases stayed unmatched. The CDR3: CASSFTIGTGLTEAFF. CDR3 DNA sequence: TGTGCCAGCAGTTTTACTATCGGGACAGGGCTCACTGAAGCTTTCTTT.

V usage is TRBV7-3 and J usage is TRBJ2-3, with D unresolved. The length of the CDR3 is 13 residues. Trimming removed 5 bases at V and 5 bases at J, with 11 bases between. CDR1 and CDR2 from the germline V gene are SGHTA and FQGTGA. For the CDR3, the DNA is TGTGCCAGCAGCCCCCCCCCGGGAGATACGCAGTATTTT. Protein sequence: CASSPPPGDTQYF.

Ten or more counts support this clone. This chain's CDR3 is CASSLNATGYSYEQYF. The CDR3 DNA reads TGTGCCAGCAGCTTGAACGCGACAGGGTACTCCTACGAGCAGTACTTC. The chain has TRBV5-8 and TRBJ2-7; TRBD1 matches 7 bases. Germline values: CDR1 SGHTS, CDR2 YDEGEE. The CDR3 sequence is 16 residues long. With V trimmed by 1 base and J by 0 bases, 7 bases remained unmatched.

The gene calls are TRBV18 and TRBJ2-2; 14 bases agree with TRBD2. Germline V lookup: CDR1 KGHSH, CDR2 LQKENI. The CDR3 runs 18 residues. Unmatched junction bases numbered 9, after V lost 3 bases and J lost 6 bases. This chain's CDR3 is CASSPGLAGAESAGELFF. The CDR3, as DNA: TGTGCCAGCTCACCGGGACTAGCGGGGGCTGAGAGCGCCGGGGAGCTGTTTTTT.

This chain uses TRBV24-1 with TRBJ2-3, with 7 bases fitting TRBD1. This CDR3 region has 14 residues. Germline assignment: CDR1 KGHDR and CDR2 SFDVKD. J was trimmed by 3 bases and V by 7 bases; bases with no gene match: 6. This CDR3 is CATSGTDRTDTQYF. The CDR3 DNA reads as TGTGCCACCAGCGGGACAGACCGTACAGATACGCAGTATTTT.

The chain couples TRBV2 to TRBJ1-5; 9 bases map to TRBD1. The germline gives CDR1 SNHLY, CDR2 FYNNEI. The junction had 12 bases not matched to a gene; V was cut back by 6 bases and J by 6 bases. The CDR3 totals 16 residues. Here the CDR3 DNA reads TGTGCCAGCAGCGGGGACAGGGCGCAAACCGCTCAGCCCCAGCATTTT. As protein: CASSGDRAQTAQPQHF.

V is TRBV5-6 and J is TRBJ2-3; no clear D. Trimming pared 2 bases from V and 0 bases from J, leaving 4 bases between. CDR1 and CDR2 from the germline V gene are SGHDT and YYEEEE. The CDR3 runs to 13 residues. Here the CDR3 reads CASSLSSTDTQYF. The CDR3 bases are TGTGCCAGCAGCTTATCTAGCACAGATACGCAGTATTTT.